Below are 20 T cell receptor beta chains sequenced from a single sample in a study of blood T cell repertoires in COVID-19. Clones were sequenced by immunoSEQ multiplex PCR, and TCRdb holds only the in-frame ones, with some missing. This sample has approximately 380,000 clones, with roughly nine tenths found just once. The sample comprised PBMCs or T cells enriched from blood (not recorded which). The receptor source for this set is a woman between 40 and 55 years old who had been exposed to COVID-19.

This chain uses TRBV30 with TRBJ2-1; TRBD2 might be the D (5 bases). V shed 3 bases and J shed 1 base, with 16 bases lying between them. CDR3 size: 16 residues. The V gene's germline CDR1 is GTSNPN and CDR2 SVGIG (reference sequence). CDR3 DNA: TGTGCCTGGAGCTGGCGTTGGGAGAGGTCCTACAATGAGCAGTTCTTC. Translated: CAWSWRWERSYNEQFF.

This clone is a singleton in its sample. The CDR3: CASSPQGAQGYTF. Written as DNA, the CDR3 is TGTGCCAGCTCACCACAGGGGGCACAGGGCTACACCTTC. The chain has TRBV18 and TRBJ1-2, with 7 bases matching TRBD1. Germline assignment: CDR1 KGHSH and CDR2 LQKENI. The junction had 4 bases not matched to a gene; V was cut back by 1 base and J by 8 bases. The CDR3 spans 13 residues.

The genes are TRBV5-1 and TRBJ2-5; weak D call: TRBD2 (5 bases). The V gene lost 5 bases and the J gene lost 3 bases, with 14 bases spanning the gap. The CDR3 is made up of 14 amino acids. CDR1 and CDR2 from the germline V gene are SGHRS and YFSETQ. DNA for the CDR3: TGCGCCAGCAGATCGGTCACGGGGAAAGAGACCCAGTACTTC. The encoded protein is CASRSVTGKETQYF.

The rearrangement links TRBV5-1 to TRBJ1-1; D may be TRBD1 (6 bases). The germline V gene encodes CDR1 SGHRS and CDR2 YFSETQ. V was pared by 3 bases and J by 0 bases, with 21 bases between. The CDR3 is 18 residues long. The CDR3 DNA is TGCGCCAGCAGCTCCTGGACAGTTGGCGGGCTTTTGAACACTGAAGCTTTCTTT. It codes for CASSSWTVGGLLNTEAFF.

V is TRBV27 and J is TRBJ2-7; TRBD2 agrees at 9 bases. Germline V gene data show CDR1 as MNHEY and CDR2 as SMNVEV (reference sequence). The CDR3 runs to 15 residues. The ends lost 4 bases at V and 12 bases at J; junction bases unmatched: 16. The CDR3 region has the DNA TGTGCCAGCAGTTCCAATGGGGGACTAGCATGGGATCGGTACTTC. It codes for CASSSNGGLAWDRYF.

The chain recombines TRBV29-1 with TRBJ2-7; 10 nucleotides agree with TRBD1. The CDR3 runs 16 residues. V trimming: 4 bases; J trimming: 7 bases; junction bases outside the gene matches: 16. Germline V CDR1 and CDR2: SQVTM, ANQGSEA. The CDR3 region is CSVVTPTGGVGDEQYF. Written as DNA, the CDR3 is TGCAGCGTTGTCACCCCGACAGGGGGCGTAGGCGATGAGCAGTACTTC.

This clone appeared a few times. The chain is built from TRBV6-5 and TRBJ1-2, with 8 bases that match TRBD1. The CDR3 runs to 13 residues. Looked up from germline, CDR1 is MNHEY and CDR2 is SVGAGI. V lost 6 bases and J lost 8; bases outside the gene matches: 8. The CDR3 here is CASRLQGARGYTF. CDR3 DNA sequence: TGTGCCAGCAGACTCCAGGGGGCGCGCGGCTACACCTTC.

This clone was detected once. The CDR3 loop reads CSVDPMGRSLGGYGYTF. The CDR3 DNA reads TGCAGCGTTGACCCTATGGGACGGAGCCTGGGGGGCTATGGCTACACCTTC. The J gene is TRBJ1-2, the V gene TRBV29-1; possibly TRBD1 for D (5 bases). The CDR3 is made up of 17 amino acids. Germline V CDR1 and CDR2: SQVTM, ANQGSEA. The V end was cut by 3 bases, the J end by 4 bases, with 24 bases between.

V usage is TRBV9 and J usage is TRBJ1-2, with a weak D call TRBD1 (5 bases). V was trimmed by 4 bases and J by 4 bases, leaving 14 bases between them. The CDR3 loop spans 14 amino acids. Germline values: CDR1 SGDLS, CDR2 YYNGEE. CDR3 sequence reads: CASSPPGGIYGYTF. The CDR3 coding sequence is TGTGCCAGCAGCCCTCCCGGGGGGATCTATGGCTACACCTTC.

This clone was picked up one time. The chain has TRBV18 and TRBJ2-7; possible D gene TRBD2, 6 bases. The CDR3 runs to 14 residues. The germline V and J ends were trimmed by 5 bases and 13 bases, with 24 bases remaining between them. CDR1 and CDR2 from the germline V gene are KGHSH and LQKENI. The CDR3 region is CASSSRGGSEGSYF. DNA for the CDR3: TGTGCCAGCTCATCCCGGGGAGGCTCGGAGGGCAGTTACTTC.

As concerns this clone: A junction boundary mismatches the germline segment, possibly from a read error. The chain recombines TRBV7-7 with TRBJ2-5; 12 bases agree with TRBD2. This CDR3 is built from 16 residues. Germline lookup yields CDR1 SSHAT and CDR2 FNYEAQ (reference sequence). The CDR3 nucleotides are TGTGCTAGCAGCTTACGCACTAGCGGGGGGCAAGAGACCCAGTACTTC. It is translated as CASSLRTSGGQETQYF.

CDR3: CASSSRNTGELFF. CDR3 in DNA: TGTGCCAGCAGCTCCAGGAACACCGGGGAGCTGTTTTTT. The chain has TRBV7-2 and TRBJ2-2; D gene unclear. Germline V gene lookup returns CDR1 SGHTA and CDR2 FQGNSA. This CDR3 region has 13 residues. The V end was cut by 4 bases, the J end by 1 base, with 4 bases between.

V usage is TRBV24-1 and J usage is TRBJ1-5, with unresolved D. V gave up 5 bases and J gave up 9 bases, with 13 bases separating them. There are 13 residues in the CDR3. CDR1 KGHDR and CDR2 SFDVKD come from the germline V gene. The chain's CDR3 is CATSAQSGVPQHF. The DNA for the CDR3 is TGTGCCACCAGTGCACAGTCCGGGGTGCCCCAGCATTTT.

The chain combines TRBV3-1 (or the pseudogene TRBV3-2) with TRBJ2-7, with 8 bases aligning to TRBD1. The CDR3 sequence is 14 residues long. Germline V gives CDR1 LGHDT, CDR2 YNNKEL (reference sequence). V gave up 1 base and J gave up 4 bases; unmatched junction bases: 3. The CDR3 sequence is CASSQAQGGYEQYF. CDR3 nucleotide sequence: TGTGCCAGCAGCCAAGCACAGGGGGGATACGAGCAGTACTTC.

CDR3 sequence: CASSPRQGSGELFF. The CDR3 region has the DNA TGTGCCAGCTCACCACGACAGGGGTCCGGGGAGCTGTTTTTT. The chain combines TRBV18 with TRBJ2-2; the match to TRBD1 covers 8 bases. The CDR3 loop spans 14 amino acids. The V gene's germline CDR1 is KGHSH and CDR2 LQKENI. With 1 base clipped from V and 6 bases from J, the junction kept 1 base outside the gene matches.

The V gene is TRBV23-1, the J gene TRBJ1-2; 8 bases align to TRBD1. TRBV23-1 is filed as an ORF, its function uncertain. The CDR3 spans 13 residues. Unmatched junction bases numbered 4, after V lost 5 bases and J lost 5 bases. CDR3 nucleotides: TGCGCCAGCAGTTCGAGGACAGGGTATGGCTACACCTTC. Protein product: CASSSRTGYGYTF.

The gene calls are TRBV3-1 (or the pseudogene TRBV3-2) and TRBJ1-2; no firm D call. The germline V and J ends were trimmed by 4 bases and 7 bases, with 7 bases remaining between them. The CDR3 runs 11 residues. The V gene's germline CDR1 is LGHDT and CDR2 YNNKEL (reference sequence). The CDR3 nucleotides read TGTGCCAGCAGCCGATTCGGTGGCTACACCTTC. The encoded protein is CASSRFGGYTF.

This clone was picked up one time. The chain is built from TRBV2 and TRBJ1-2; D gene unclear. This CDR3 is built from 13 residues. Germline CDR1 SNHLY, CDR2 FYNNEI. V dropped 4 bases and J dropped 6 bases, with 12 bases sitting between them. The CDR3 DNA follows: TGTGCCAGCAGTGCGAGTGGGGAGCATGGCTACACCTTC. Encoded protein: CASSASGEHGYTF.

V is TRBV29-1 and J is TRBJ2-1; D not resolved. Trimming pared 5 bases from V and 7 bases from J, leaving 6 bases between. The CDR3 is 10 residues long. The germline gives CDR1 SQVTM, CDR2 ANQGSEA. Here the CDR3 reads CSVRHNEQFF. The DNA of the CDR3 is TGCAGCGTTCGACATAATGAGCAGTTCTTC.

The chain links TRBV7-9 to TRBJ1-1; 9 positions match TRBD1. The CDR3 extends over 17 amino acids. The germline gives CDR1 SEHNR, CDR2 FQNEAQ (reference sequence). The trim removed 1 base at V and 1 base at J, leaving 7 bases unmatched. The CDR3 here is CASSLVGQGPWNTEAFF. The CDR3 region has the DNA TGTGCCAGCAGCTTAGTGGGACAGGGACCTTGGAACACTGAAGCTTTCTTT.